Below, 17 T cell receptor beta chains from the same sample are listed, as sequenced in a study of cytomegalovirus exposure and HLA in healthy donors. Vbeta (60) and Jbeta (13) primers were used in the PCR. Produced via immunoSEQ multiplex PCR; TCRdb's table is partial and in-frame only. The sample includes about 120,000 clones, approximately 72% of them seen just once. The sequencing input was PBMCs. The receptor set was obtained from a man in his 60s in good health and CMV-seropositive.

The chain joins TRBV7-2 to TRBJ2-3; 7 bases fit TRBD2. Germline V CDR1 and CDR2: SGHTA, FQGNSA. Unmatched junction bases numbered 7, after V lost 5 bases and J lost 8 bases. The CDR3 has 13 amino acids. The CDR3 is CASSPLQRGTQYF. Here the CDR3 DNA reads TGTGCCAGCAGCCCGTTGCAGCGGGGTACGCAGTATTTT.

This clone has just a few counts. The CDR3 here is CASSRTFNTEAFF. DNA for the CDR3: TGTGCCAGCAGCCGGACTTTTAACACTGAAGCTTTCTTT. The chain is built from TRBV7-3 and TRBJ1-1; no clear D. This CDR3 is built from 13 residues. Deletions cut 5 bases from V and 2 bases from J, with 9 bases between. Germline CDR1 is SGHTA and CDR2 is FQGTGA.

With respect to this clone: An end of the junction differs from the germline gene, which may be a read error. The CDR3 DNA sequence: TGTGCCAGCAGTTACTGGGACAGGGGGAACGCCGGGGAGCTGTTTTTT. Translating it yields CASSYWDRGNAGELFF. The chain combines TRBV6-5 with TRBJ2-2; 11 positions match TRBD1. This CDR3 is built from 16 residues. The germline gives CDR1 MNHEY, CDR2 SVGAGI.

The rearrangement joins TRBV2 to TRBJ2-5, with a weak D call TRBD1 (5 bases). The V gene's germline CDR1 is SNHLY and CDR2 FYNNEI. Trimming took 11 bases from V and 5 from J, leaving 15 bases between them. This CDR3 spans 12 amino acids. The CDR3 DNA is TGTGCCTCCCTAGGGGTCGGGGAGACCCAGTACTTC. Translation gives CASLGVGETQYF.

CDR3 amino acids: CASSQAGGTYNEQFF. In DNA, the CDR3 is TGTGCCAGCAGTCAGGCAGGCGGGACCTACAATGAGCAGTTCTTC. The J gene is TRBJ2-1, the V gene TRBV27, with D perhaps matching TRBD2 (6 bases). The length of the CDR3 is 15 residues. V gave up 5 bases and J gave up 2 bases, with 13 bases separating them. CDR1 and CDR2 (germline): MNHEY, SMNVEV (reference sequence).

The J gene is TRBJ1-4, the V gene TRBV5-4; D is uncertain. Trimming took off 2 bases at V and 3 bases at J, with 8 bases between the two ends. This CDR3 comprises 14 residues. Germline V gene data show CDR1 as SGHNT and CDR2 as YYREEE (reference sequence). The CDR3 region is CASSFGRANEKLFF. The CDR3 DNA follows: TGTGCCAGCAGCTTCGGGAGGGCTAATGAAAAACTGTTTTTT.

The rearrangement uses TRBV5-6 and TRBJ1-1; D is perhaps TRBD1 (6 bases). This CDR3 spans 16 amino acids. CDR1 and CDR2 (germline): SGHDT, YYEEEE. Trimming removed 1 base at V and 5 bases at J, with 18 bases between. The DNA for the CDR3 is TGTGCCAGCAGCTTGCGGTCAGTGAGGGGGAGTACTGAAGCTTTCTTT. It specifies CASSLRSVRGSTEAFF.

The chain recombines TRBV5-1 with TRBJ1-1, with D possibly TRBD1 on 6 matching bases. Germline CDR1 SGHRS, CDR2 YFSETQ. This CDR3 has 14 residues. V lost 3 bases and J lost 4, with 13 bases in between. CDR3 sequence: CASSYFTGSTEAFF. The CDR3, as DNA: TGCGCCAGCAGCTATTTTACAGGGTCCACTGAAGCTTTCTTT.

CDR3 DNA sequence: TGTGCCAGCAGCTCTGGTAGACTAGCGGGGCCCTCCTACGAGCAGTACTTC. It specifies CASSSGRLAGPSYEQYF. The rearrangement uses TRBV11-2 and TRBJ2-7; 11 bases are shared with TRBD2. CDR3 length: 17 residues. Trimming removed 4 bases from V and 0 bases from J; junction bases left unmatched: 8. CDR1 and CDR2 from the germline V gene are SGHAT and FQNNGV.

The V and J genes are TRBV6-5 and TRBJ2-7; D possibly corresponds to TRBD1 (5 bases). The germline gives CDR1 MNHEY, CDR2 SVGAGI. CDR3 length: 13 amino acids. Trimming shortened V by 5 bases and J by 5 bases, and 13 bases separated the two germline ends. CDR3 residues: CASSVQGSNEQYF. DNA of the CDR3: TGTGCCAGCAGTGTGCAGGGTTCCAACGAGCAGTACTTC.

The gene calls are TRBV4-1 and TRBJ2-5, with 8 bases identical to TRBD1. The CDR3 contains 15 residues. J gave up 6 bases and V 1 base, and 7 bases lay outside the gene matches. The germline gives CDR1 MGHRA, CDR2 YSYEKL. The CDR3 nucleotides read TGCGCCAGCAGCCAAGTTCATACAGGGGGTCAGACCCAGTACTTC. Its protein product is CASSQVHTGGQTQYF.

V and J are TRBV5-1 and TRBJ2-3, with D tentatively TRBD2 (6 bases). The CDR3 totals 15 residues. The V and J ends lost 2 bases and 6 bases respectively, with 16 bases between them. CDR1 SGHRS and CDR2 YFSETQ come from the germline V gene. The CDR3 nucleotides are TGCGCCAGCAGCTTAACGGGAGAGGGGAGGGATACGCAGTATTTT. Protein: CASSLTGEGRDTQYF.

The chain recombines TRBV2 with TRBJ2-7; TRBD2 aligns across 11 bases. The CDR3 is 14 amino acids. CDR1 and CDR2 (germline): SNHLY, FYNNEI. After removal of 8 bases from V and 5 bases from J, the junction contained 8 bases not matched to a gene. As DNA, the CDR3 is TGTGCCAGCTGGATTAGCGGGAGGGTCAACGAGCAGTACTTC. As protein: CASWISGRVNEQYF.

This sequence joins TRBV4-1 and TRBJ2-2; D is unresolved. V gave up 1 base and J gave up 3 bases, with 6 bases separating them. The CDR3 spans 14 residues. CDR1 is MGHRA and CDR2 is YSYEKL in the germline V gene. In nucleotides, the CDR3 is TGCGCCAGCAGCCAAGCCCGGGACACCGGGGAGCTGTTTTTT. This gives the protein CASSQARDTGELFF.

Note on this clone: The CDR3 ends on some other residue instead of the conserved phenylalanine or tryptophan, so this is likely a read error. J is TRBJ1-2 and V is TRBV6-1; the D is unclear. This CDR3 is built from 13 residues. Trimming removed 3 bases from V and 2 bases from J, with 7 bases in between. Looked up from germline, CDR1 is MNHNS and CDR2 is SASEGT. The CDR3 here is CASSERENYGYTL. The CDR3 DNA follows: TGTGCCAGCAGTGAGAGGGAAAACTATGGCTACACCCTC.

The CDR3 loop reads CASSLEGEVHEQFF. The DNA for the CDR3 is TGTGCCAGCAGCTTAGAGGGTGAGGTCCATGAGCAGTTCTTC. This rearrangement joins TRBV11-3 to TRBJ2-1; D unclear. The CDR3 sequence is 14 residues long. Germline assignment: CDR1 SGHNT and CDR2 YENEEA. Trimming pared 0 bases from V and 8 bases from J, leaving 11 bases between. The variable domain in full, completed from reference TRBV11-3 and TRBJ2-1, reads EAGVVQSPRYKIIEKKQPVAFWCNPISGHNTLYWYLQNLGQGPELLIRYENEEAVDDSQLPKDRFSAERLKGVDSTLKIQPAELGDSAVYLCASSLEGEVHEQFFGPGTRLTVL.

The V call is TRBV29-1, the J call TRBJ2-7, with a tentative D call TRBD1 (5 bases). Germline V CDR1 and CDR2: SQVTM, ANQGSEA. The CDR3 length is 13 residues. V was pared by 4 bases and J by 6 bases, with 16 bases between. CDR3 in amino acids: CSVGRTDSPEQYF. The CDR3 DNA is TGCAGCGTTGGGCGAACCGACAGCCCCGAGCAGTACTTC.